The present T cell receptor (beta chain) was sequenced within a study of T-cell reconstitution after alpha-beta-depleted transplantation in children. Overall study findings and caveats: Several hundred rapidly expanded clones from non-depleted graft cells reportedly supplied alpha-beta T cells about two months post-transplant. Where some patients showed high TCRbeta diversity at day 60, it came from recipient T cells and thymic progenitors that had survived. By one year post-transplant, T-cell counts and diversity largely arose from T cells that were newly produced.

Unique molecular identifiers were used in preparing the TCRbeta library. TCRdb used MiXCR to reprocess the PCR reads, holding one entry per CDR3 protein. The data show hundreds of thousands of distinct CDR3 sequences, roughly 23% seen once. CDR3 size: 11 residues. V lost 5 bases, J lost 3 bases, and 8 bases lay in between. Germline lookup yields CDR1 DFQATT and CDR2 SNEGSKA (reference sequence). Comment on this clonotype: Antigen: not known.

Material: PBMCs, mostly from graft donor cells, obtained 360 days after TCRalphabeta/CD19-depleted stem cell transplant. This clonotype was obtained from a boy in the first two years of life who had a stem cell transplant for acute myeloid leukemia, so the T cells may come from the graft donor. The V call is TRBV20-1, the J call TRBJ2-7; D is unresolved. The CDR3 DNA follows: TGCAGTGCTGTGGTAGGCTACGAGCAGTACTTC. This encodes CSAVVGYEQYF.